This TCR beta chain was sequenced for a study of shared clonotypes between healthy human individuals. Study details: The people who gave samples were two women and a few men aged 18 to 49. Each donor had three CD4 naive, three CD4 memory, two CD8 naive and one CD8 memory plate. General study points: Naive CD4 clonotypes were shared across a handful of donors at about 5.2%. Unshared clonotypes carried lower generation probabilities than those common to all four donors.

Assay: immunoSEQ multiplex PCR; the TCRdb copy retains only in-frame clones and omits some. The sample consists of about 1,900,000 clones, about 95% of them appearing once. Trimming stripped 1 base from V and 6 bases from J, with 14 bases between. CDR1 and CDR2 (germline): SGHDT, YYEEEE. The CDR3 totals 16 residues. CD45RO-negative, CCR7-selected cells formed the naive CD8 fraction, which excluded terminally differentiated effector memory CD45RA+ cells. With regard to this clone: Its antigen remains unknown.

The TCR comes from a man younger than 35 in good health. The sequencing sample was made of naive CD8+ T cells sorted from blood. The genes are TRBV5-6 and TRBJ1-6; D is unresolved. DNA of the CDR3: TGTGCCAGCAGCTTGTTGGGTTCGGAGTTTAATTCACCCCTCCACTTT. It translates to CASSLLGSEFNSPLHF.